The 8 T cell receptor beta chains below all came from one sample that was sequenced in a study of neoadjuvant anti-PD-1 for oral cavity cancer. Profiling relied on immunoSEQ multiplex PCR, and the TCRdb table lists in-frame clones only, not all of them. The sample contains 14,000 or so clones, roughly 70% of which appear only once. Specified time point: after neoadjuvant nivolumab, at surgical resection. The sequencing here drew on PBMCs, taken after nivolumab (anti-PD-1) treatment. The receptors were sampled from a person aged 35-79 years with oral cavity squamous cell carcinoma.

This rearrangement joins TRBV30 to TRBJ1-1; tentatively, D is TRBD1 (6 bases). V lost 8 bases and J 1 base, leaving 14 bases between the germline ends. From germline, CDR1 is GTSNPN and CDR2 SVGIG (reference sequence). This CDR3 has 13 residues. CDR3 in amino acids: CAGQRGRNTEAFF. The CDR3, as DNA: TGTGCCGGACAGAGGGGACGGAACACTGAAGCTTTCTTT.

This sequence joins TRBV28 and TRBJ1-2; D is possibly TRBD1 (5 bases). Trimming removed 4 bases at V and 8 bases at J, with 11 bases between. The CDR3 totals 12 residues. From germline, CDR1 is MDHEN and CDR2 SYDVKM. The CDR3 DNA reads TGTGCCAGCAGTTCCGGGGGAGAAGGCTACACCTTC. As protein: CASSSGGEGYTF.

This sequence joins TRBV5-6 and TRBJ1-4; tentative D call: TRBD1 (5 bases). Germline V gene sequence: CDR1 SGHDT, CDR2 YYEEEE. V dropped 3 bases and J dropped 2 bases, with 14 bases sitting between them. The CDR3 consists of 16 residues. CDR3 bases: TGTGCCAGCAGCTCCCGCTGGGGGTTGACTAATGAAAAACTGTTTTTT. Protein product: CASSSRWGLTNEKLFF.

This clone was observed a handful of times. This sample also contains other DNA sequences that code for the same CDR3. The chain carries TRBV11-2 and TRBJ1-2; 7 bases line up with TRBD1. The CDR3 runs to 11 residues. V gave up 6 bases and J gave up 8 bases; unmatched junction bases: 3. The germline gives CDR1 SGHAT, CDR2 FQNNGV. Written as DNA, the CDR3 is TGTGCCAGCAGTTACAGGGGAGGCTACACCTTC. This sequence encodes CASSYRGGYTF. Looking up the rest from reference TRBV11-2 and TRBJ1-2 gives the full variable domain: EAGVAQSPRYKIIEKRQSVAFWCNPISGHATLYWYQQILGQGPKLLIQFQNNGVVDDSQLPKDRFSAERLKGVDSTLKIQPAKLEDSAVYLCASSYRGGYTFGSGTRLTVV.

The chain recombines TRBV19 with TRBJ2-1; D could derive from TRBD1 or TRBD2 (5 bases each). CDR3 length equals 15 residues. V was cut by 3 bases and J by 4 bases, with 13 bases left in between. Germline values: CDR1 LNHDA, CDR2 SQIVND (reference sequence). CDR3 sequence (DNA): TGTGCCAGTAGTATTTGGTGGGACCTTTACAATGAGCAGTTCTTC. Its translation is CASSIWWDLYNEQFF. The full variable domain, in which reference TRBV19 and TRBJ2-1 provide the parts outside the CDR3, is DGGITQSPKYLFRKEGQNVTLSCEQNLNHDAMYWYRQDPGQGLRLIYYSQIVNDFQKGDIAEGYSVSREKKESFPLTVTSAQKNPTAFYLCASSIWWDLYNEQFFGPGTRLTVL.

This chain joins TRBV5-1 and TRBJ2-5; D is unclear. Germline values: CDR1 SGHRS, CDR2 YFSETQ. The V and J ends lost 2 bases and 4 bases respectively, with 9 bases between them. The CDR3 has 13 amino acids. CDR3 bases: TGCGCCAGCAGCTTTGGTGACCCAGAGACCCAGTACTTC. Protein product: CASSFGDPETQYF.

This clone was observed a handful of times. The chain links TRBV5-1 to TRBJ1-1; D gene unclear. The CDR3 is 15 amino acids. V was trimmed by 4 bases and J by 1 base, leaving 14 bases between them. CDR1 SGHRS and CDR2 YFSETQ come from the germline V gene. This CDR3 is CASSPREGGNTEAFF. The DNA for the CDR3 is TGCGCCAGCAGCCCCCGTGAAGGCGGGAACACTGAAGCTTTCTTT.

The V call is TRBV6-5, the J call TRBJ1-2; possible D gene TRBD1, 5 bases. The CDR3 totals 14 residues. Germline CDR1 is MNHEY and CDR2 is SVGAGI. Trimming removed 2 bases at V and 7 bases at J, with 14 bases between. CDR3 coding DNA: TGTGCCAGCAGTTACGGTGAGGGACTCTCTGGCTACACCTTC. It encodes CASSYGEGLSGYTF.